This T cell receptor beta chain stems from a study of CD8+ T cells in alopecia areata. Background on the study: It was 6 to 18 months of tofacitinib, and then there were 6 months off drug.

Following extraction, RNA underwent reverse transcription to cDNA, which served as the sequencing template. TCRdb's table, derived via immunoSEQ multiplex PCR, lists solely in-frame clones and lacks some. This sample yields 95,000 to 150,000 clones, of which about 50% are seen a single time; around 0.44% belongs to the top ten. Described treatment: oral pan-JAK inhibitor, 5-10 mg twice daily. Germline loops: CDR1 SQVTM, CDR2 ANQGSEA. V lost 7 bases to trimming and J lost 0 bases, with 17 bases between them. The CDR3 contains 15 residues. The rearrangement joins TRBV29-1 to TRBJ2-3; no firm D call. Sequencing was performed on CD4+ T cells sorted from blood, taken at week 4, from a patient treated with tofacitinib. The clonotype was recovered from a human donor with alopecia areata. Written as DNA, the CDR3 is TGCAGCGACTCCTCAGGTTATGGGAGCACAGATACGCAGTATTTT. It yields the protein CSDSSGYGSTDTQYF.